Below, one T cell receptor (beta chain) is given with its context. These data belong to a study of T cell responses to AZD1222 COVID-19 vaccine. Data came from immunoSEQ multiplex PCR; TCRdb stores just in-frame clones and leaves some out. The data hold roughly 49,000 clones, with approximately 80% observed a single time. The sequence derives from an adult in good health. Sequenced here: peripheral blood, sampled on day 0 of AZD1222 vaccination.

The CDR3 coding sequence is TGTGCCAGTCGACTCGGGTCGCAAGAGACCCAGTACTTC. This translates into CASRLGSQETQYF. The chain combines TRBV6-5 with TRBJ2-5; D ambiguous. The V end lost 9 bases, the J end lost 2 bases, and 13 bases lay between the germline ends. This CDR3 spans 13 amino acids. The V gene's germline CDR1 is MNHEY and CDR2 SVGAGI.